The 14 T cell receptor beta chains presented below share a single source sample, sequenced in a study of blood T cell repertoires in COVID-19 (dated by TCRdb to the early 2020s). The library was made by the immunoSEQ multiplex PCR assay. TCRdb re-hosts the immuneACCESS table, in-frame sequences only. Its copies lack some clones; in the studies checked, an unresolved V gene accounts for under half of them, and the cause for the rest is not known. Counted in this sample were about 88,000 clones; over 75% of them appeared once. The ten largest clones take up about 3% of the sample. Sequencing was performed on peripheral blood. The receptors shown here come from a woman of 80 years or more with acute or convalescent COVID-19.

The CDR3 loop reads CASSQDRGAVISTEAFF. The CDR3 region has the DNA TGTGCCAGCAGCCAGGACAGGGGGGCCGTAATTAGCACTGAAGCTTTCTTT. V gene TRBV4-2 combines with J gene TRBJ1-1; 10 bases are shared with TRBD1. Losses at the gene ends were 3 bases for V and 4 bases for J; bases not matched to a gene: 11. Germline assignment: CDR1 LGHNA and CDR2 YNFKEQ. The CDR3 has 17 amino acids.

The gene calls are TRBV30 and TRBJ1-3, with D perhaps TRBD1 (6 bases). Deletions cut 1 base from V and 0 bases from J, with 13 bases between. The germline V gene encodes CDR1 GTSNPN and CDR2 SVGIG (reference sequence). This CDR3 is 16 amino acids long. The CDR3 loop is CAWSAGQFFSGNTIYF. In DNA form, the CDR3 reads TGTGCCTGGAGTGCAGGACAGTTTTTCTCTGGAAACACCATATATTTT. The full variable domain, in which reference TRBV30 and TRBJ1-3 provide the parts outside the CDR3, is SQTIHQWPATLVQPVGSPLSLECTVEGTSNPNLYWYRQAAGRGLQLLFYSVGIGQISSEVPQNLSASRPQDRQFILSSKKLLLSDSGFYLCAWSAGQFFSGNTIYFGEGSWLTVV.

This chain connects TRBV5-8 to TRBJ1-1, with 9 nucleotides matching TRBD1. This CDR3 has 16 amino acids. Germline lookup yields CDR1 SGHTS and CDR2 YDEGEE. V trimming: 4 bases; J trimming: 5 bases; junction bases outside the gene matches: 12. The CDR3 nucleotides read TGTGCCAGCAGCCTGTACAGGGGGCACGGTGTAACTGAAGCTTTCTTT. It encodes CASSLYRGHGVTEAFF.

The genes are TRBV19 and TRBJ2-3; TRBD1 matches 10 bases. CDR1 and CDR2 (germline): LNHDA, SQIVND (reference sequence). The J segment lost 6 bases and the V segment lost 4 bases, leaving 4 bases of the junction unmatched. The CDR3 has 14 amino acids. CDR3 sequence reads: CASSTTGGSDTQYF. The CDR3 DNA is TGTGCCAGTAGTACGACAGGGGGCTCGGATACGCAGTATTTT.

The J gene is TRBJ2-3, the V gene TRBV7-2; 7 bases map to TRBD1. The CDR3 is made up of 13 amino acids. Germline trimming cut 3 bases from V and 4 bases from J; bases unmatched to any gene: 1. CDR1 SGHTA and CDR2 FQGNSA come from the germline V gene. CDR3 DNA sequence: TGTGCCAGCAGCTTTCAGGGGGCAGATACGCAGTATTTT. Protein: CASSFQGADTQYF.

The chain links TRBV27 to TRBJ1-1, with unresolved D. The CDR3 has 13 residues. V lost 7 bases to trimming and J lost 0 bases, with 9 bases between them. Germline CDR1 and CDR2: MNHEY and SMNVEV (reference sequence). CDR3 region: CASTNSLNTEAFF. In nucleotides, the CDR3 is TGTGCCAGCACTAACAGTCTGAACACTGAAGCTTTCTTT.

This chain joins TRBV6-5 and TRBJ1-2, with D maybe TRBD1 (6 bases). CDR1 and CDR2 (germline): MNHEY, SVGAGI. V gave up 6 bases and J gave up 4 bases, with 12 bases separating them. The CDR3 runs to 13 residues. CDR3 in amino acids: CASSAQGTYGYTF. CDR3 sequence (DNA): TGTGCCAGCAGCGCTCAGGGGACCTATGGCTACACCTTC.

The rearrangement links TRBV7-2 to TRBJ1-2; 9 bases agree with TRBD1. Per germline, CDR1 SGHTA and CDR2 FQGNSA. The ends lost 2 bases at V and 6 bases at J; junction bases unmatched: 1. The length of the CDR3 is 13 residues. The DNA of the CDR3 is TGTGCCAGCAGCTTAAGACAGGGGGATGGCTACACCTTC. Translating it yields CASSLRQGDGYTF. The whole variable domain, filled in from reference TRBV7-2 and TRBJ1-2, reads GAGVSQSPSNKVTEKGKDVELRCDPISGHTALYWYRQSLGQGLEFLIYFQGNSAPDKSGLPSDRFSAERTGGSVSTLTIQRTQQEDSAVYLCASSLRQGDGYTFGSGTRLTVV.

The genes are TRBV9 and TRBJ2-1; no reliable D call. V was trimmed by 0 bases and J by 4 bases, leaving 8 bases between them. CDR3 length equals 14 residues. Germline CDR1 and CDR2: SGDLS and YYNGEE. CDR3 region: CASSVGHLYNEQFF. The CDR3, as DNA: TGTGCCAGCAGCGTAGGCCACCTATACAATGAGCAGTTCTTC.

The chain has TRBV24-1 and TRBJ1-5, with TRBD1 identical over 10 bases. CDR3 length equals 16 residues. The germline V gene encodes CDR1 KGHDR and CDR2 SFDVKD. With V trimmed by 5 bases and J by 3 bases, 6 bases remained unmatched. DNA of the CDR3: TGTGCCACCAGTGTCTCCGGGACAGGGGCCAATCAGCCCCAGCATTTT. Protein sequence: CATSVSGTGANQPQHF.

The CDR3 nucleotides read TGTGCCTGGAGTGTACTGGGTTCTGGGACTCTTATGTCGAAGACCCAGTACTTC. Residues: CAWSVLGSGTLMSKTQYF. V and J are TRBV30 and TRBJ2-5; possibly TRBD2 for D (6 bases). CDR1 and CDR2 (germline): GTSNPN, SVGIG (reference sequence). CDR3 length equals 18 residues. V lost 0 bases and J 6 bases, leaving 26 bases between the germline ends.

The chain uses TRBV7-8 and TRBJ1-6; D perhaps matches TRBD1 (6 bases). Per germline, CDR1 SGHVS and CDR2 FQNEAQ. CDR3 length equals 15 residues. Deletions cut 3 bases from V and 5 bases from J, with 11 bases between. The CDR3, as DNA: TGTGCCAGCAGCTTGAGGGGGGGGGATAATTCACCCCTCCACTTT. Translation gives CASSLRGGDNSPLHF.

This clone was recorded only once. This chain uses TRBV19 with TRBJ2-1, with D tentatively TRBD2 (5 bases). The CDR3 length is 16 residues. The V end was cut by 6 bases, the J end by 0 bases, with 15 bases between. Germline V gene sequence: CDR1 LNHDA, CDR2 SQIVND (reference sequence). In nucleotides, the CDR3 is TGTGCCAGTAGCCTCCCGACTGGGAGCTCCTACAATGAGCAGTTCTTC. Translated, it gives CASSLPTGSSYNEQFF.

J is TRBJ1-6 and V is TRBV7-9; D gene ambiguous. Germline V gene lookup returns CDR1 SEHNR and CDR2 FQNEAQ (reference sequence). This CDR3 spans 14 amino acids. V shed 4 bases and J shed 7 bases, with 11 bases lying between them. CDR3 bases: TGTGCCAGCAGCTCGCGGCTCGGAAATTCACCCCTCCACTTT. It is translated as CASSSRLGNSPLHF.